Listed below are T cell receptor beta chains from one sample, sequenced in a study of cytomegalovirus exposure and HLA in healthy donors. Measured with immunoSEQ multiplex PCR; TCRdb has only the in-frame clones, and not every one. Listed are approximately 52,000 clones; approximately 13% falls within the top ten. Source material: PBMCs. Receptor source: an older woman in good health and CMV-seropositive. CDR3s include the opening cysteine and the closing phenylalanine or tryptophan.

v_gene	CDR3aa
TRBV6-1	CASSETQGQGLVNEQFF
TRBV29-1	CSVGTGGTDTQYF
TRBV5-6	CASSLLAGGYTF
TRBV19	CASSRDSGANVLTF
TRBV5-1	CASSTQGGEPQHF
TRBV4-3	CASSPNGGPTPNTEAFF
TRBV11-3	CASSLDSGNGNTIYF
TRBV7-7	CASSFGGPETQYF
TRBV5-4	CASSYLSGGATETQYF
TRBV27	CASSFFDRDTEAFF
TRBV7-2	CASGRGNEQFF
TRBV5-1	CASSQGLGNTIYF
TRBV6-6	CASSYSREDTQYF
TRBV4-1	CASSQASRGTDYGYTF
TRBV5-6	CASSYRTASSGNTEAFF
TRBV2	CASNGVAGSTDTQYF
TRBV29-1	CSVVGQGTDNEQFF
TRBV6-5	CASSRQGSVNQPQHF
TRBV6-1	CASSEAYVNYGYTF
TRBV28	CASSRGDRGGYTF
TRBV6-5	CASSRQGKISYEQYF
TRBV4-1	CASSQEKGTSGTDTQYF
TRBV7-2	CASSPSGGIYEQYF